This entry lists 21 T cell receptor beta chains sequenced from one sample in a study of response to subunit inactivated influenza vaccine. TCRdb ran MiXCR on the RT-PCR reads and lists one entry per CDR3 protein. This table has 400,000 to 650,000 distinct CDR3 sequences, approximately 6.9% appearing once. Here the sequenced sample was PBMCs from blood, taken less than 30 months after vaccination. Receptors were obtained from a man between 50 and 70 years old who received an inactivated influenza vaccine.

The chain recombines TRBV5-1 with TRBJ2-6; 10 bases map to TRBD1. The CDR3 loop spans 18 amino acids. Trimming at V came to 4 bases and at J to 4 bases, leaving 11 bases not matched to a gene. From germline, CDR1 is SGHRS and CDR2 YFSETQ. The CDR3 coding sequence is TGCGCCAGCAGCCCAGGGACAGGGGTCTACTCCGGGGCCAACGTCCTGACTTTC. Translating it yields CASSPGTGVYSGANVLTF.

This clonotype was observed many times. The chain has TRBV5-1 and TRBJ2-5; 9 bases align to TRBD2. The CDR3 extends over 16 amino acids. Germline V gene data show CDR1 as SGHRS and CDR2 as YFSETQ. Trimming cost V 3 bases and J 2 bases; bases outside gene matches: 8. This CDR3 is CASSWGTSITQETQYF. CDR3 sequence (DNA): TGCGCCAGCAGCTGGGGGACTAGCATTACTCAAGAGACCCAGTACTTC.

This clonotype came up a few times. Here the CDR3 reads CASSLAMGVGELFF. CDR3 in DNA: TGCGCCAGCAGCTTGGCCATGGGGGTCGGGGAGCTGTTTTTT. V and J are TRBV5-1 and TRBJ2-2; tentatively, D is TRBD1 or TRBD2 (5 bases each). CDR1 SGHRS and CDR2 YFSETQ come from the germline V gene. The germline V and J ends were trimmed by 0 bases and 7 bases, with 10 bases remaining between them. There are 14 residues in the CDR3.

The chain has TRBV28 and TRBJ2-5, with TRBD2 as a possible D gene (6 bases). CDR3 length equals 14 residues. Deletions cut 4 bases from V and 5 bases from J, with 14 bases between. Germline CDR1 reads MDHEN; CDR2 reads SYDVKM. This CDR3 reads CASSWRATRETQYF. In DNA form, the CDR3 reads TGTGCCAGCAGTTGGAGGGCGACTCGGGAGACCCAGTACTTC.

A few counts support this clonotype. This sequence joins TRBV29-1 and TRBJ2-2, with unresolved D. The length of the CDR3 is 11 residues. V lost 2 bases and J 6 bases, leaving 4 bases between the germline ends. CDR1 and CDR2 (germline): SQVTM, ANQGSEA. CDR3 sequence reads: CSVERAGELFF. CDR3 DNA: TGCAGCGTTGAAAGGGCCGGGGAGCTGTTTTTT.

This clonotype came up many times. The chain is built from TRBV7-2 and TRBJ2-1; tentatively, D is TRBD1 or TRBD2 (6 bases each). Germline assignment: CDR1 SGHTA and CDR2 FQGNSA. The CDR3 consists of 15 residues. Deletions cut 5 bases from V and 7 bases from J, with 18 bases between. CDR3 DNA sequence: TGTGCCAGCAGCACGAGCTTGGGGGGCGGGAATGAGCAGTTCTTC. This encodes CASSTSLGGGNEQFF.

This clonotype was detected only a few times. V and J are TRBV5-1 and TRBJ2-3; 9 nucleotides match TRBD2. V lost 1 base and J lost 5; bases outside the gene matches: 8. CDR3 length equals 16 residues. Germline V gives CDR1 SGHRS, CDR2 YFSETQ. The CDR3 spells CASSLMAGGPGDTQYF. Written as DNA, the CDR3 is TGCGCCAGCAGCTTGATGGCGGGGGGGCCTGGAGATACGCAGTATTTT.

The V gene is TRBV11-2, the J gene TRBJ2-1, with 7 bases identical to TRBD2. Germline CDR1 reads SGHAT; CDR2 reads FQNNGV. The ends lost 5 bases at V and 2 bases at J; junction bases unmatched: 24. This CDR3 is 21 amino acids long. The DNA for the CDR3 is TGTGCCAGCAGCCCAATACGGGAAGGTTTGCGGGAGTCTCTTACCTACAATGAGCAGTTCTTC. This translates into CASSPIREGLRESLTYNEQFF.

This clonotype has a handful of counts. The rearrangement joins TRBV7-2 to TRBJ2-4; TRBD2 agrees at 8 bases. V was clipped by 5 bases and J by 8 bases; unmatched bases: 17. The CDR3 contains 17 residues. Germline assignment: CDR1 SGHTA and CDR2 FQGNSA. The CDR3 sequence: CASSPPPGGLGGHIQYF. The CDR3, as DNA: TGTGCCAGCAGCCCCCCCCCGGGGGGGCTTGGGGGACACATTCAGTACTTC.

This clonotype came up many times. The junction and the germline gene differ at one end; a read error may be behind it. The chain is built from TRBV20-1 and TRBJ1-4, with D unresolved. Germline assignment: CDR1 DFQATT and CDR2 SNEGSKA (reference sequence). This CDR3 comprises 12 residues. The DNA for the CDR3 is TGCAGTGCTGGAGATGGAGCCGCAAAACTGTTTTTT. Translating it yields CSAGDGAAKLFF.

This clonotype was found many times. The V call is TRBV10-3, the J call TRBJ2-7; D ambiguous. The V gene lost 5 bases and the J gene lost 3 bases, with 8 bases spanning the gap. The germline gives CDR1 ENHRY, CDR2 SYGVKD. The CDR3 contains 12 residues. The CDR3 coding sequence is TGTGCCATCAGTCCTGACGGCTACGAGCAGTACTTC. It encodes CAISPDGYEQYF.

The chain combines TRBV6-6 with TRBJ2-3, with D unclear. The germline CDR1 and CDR2 sequences are MNHNY and SVGAGI (reference sequence). With 10 bases removed from V and 3 bases from J, the gap between germline ends came to 14 bases. The CDR3 consists of 13 residues. The CDR3 coding sequence is TGTGCCACCCTAGGAAGACCAACAGATACGCAGTATTTT. Its translation: CATLGRPTDTQYF.

The chain combines TRBV6-1 with TRBJ2-4; D is perhaps TRBD1 or TRBD2 (6 bases each). The germline gives CDR1 MNHNS, CDR2 SASEGT. Trimming cost V 3 bases and J 0 bases, with 18 bases left between them. This CDR3 is 18 amino acids long. CDR3 residues: CASSEMGWGAVAKNIQYF. CDR3 in DNA: TGTGCCAGCAGTGAGATGGGGTGGGGGGCCGTAGCCAAAAACATTCAGTACTTC.

This clonotype was picked up a small number of times. V gene TRBV7-2 combines with J gene TRBJ1-5, with no clear D. Germline V gene data show CDR1 as SGHTA and CDR2 as FQGNSA. The CDR3 is 15 residues long. In DNA form, the CDR3 reads TGTCCCTGGCCGGCAGGAGGCTGCTCCAATCAGCCCCAGCATTTT. Encoded protein: CPWPAGGCSNQPQHF.

This clonotype was seen many times. V usage is TRBV5-1 and J usage is TRBJ2-6; D uncertain. Germline V gene lookup returns CDR1 SGHRS and CDR2 YFSETQ. The germline V and J ends were trimmed by 0 bases and 0 bases, with 10 bases remaining between them. CDR3 length equals 17 residues. CDR3 sequence: CASSLDPPSSGANVLTF. The CDR3 DNA is TGCGCCAGCAGCTTGGATCCACCCTCCTCTGGGGCCAACGTCCTGACTTTC.

The chain combines TRBV12-3 or TRBV12-4 with TRBJ1-1, with D uncertain. The CDR3 spans 13 residues. The V end lost 1 base, the J end lost 5 bases, and 8 bases lay between the germline ends. The CDR3 is CASSLEGKTEAFF. The CDR3 nucleotides are TGTGCCAGCAGTTTAGAGGGAAAAACTGAAGCTTTCTTT.

This clonotype has a handful of counts. J is TRBJ2-4 and V is TRBV25-1, with a tentative D call TRBD2 (5 bases). V was cut by 1 base and J by 8 bases, with 21 bases left in between. CDR1 is MGHDK and CDR2 is SYGVNS in the germline V gene. This CDR3 is 17 amino acids long. CDR3 in amino acids: CASSEFVTRERVYIQYF. CDR3 sequence (DNA): TGTGCCAGCAGTGAATTTGTAACGCGCGAGAGGGTTTACATTCAGTACTTC.

Many counts were recorded for this clonotype. The rearrangement joins TRBV4-2 to TRBJ2-1, with TRBD2 matching 8 bases. The V gene end was trimmed by 0 bases and the J gene end by 0 bases; junction bases not matched to a gene: 10. Per the germline V gene, CDR1 is LGHNA and CDR2 is YNFKEQ. The CDR3 consists of 19 residues. In nucleotides, the CDR3 is TGTGCCAGCAGCCAAGATCGGAGGACTAGCCGCGCCTCCTACAATGAGCAGTTCTTC. It codes for CASSQDRRTSRASYNEQFF.

This clonotype was recorded at least ten times. V and J are TRBV14 and TRBJ2-3, with 8 bases lining up with TRBD2. The trim removed 0 bases at V and 4 bases at J, leaving 9 bases unmatched. The length of the CDR3 is 17 residues. Germline V gene data show CDR1 as SGHDN and CDR2 as FVKESK. The CDR3 bases are TGTGCCAGCAGCCAAGATTGGGTTAGCGGGAATGCAGATACGCAGTATTTT. Protein product: CASSQDWVSGNADTQYF.

Ten or more counts support this clonotype. This chain links TRBV2 with TRBJ2-1, with D tentatively TRBD1 or TRBD2 (5 bases each). The germline V gene has CDR1 SNHLY and CDR2 FYNNEI. This CDR3 region has 16 residues. Trimming stripped 2 bases from V and 0 bases from J, with 11 bases between. CDR3: CASSESGTHSYNEQFF. The CDR3 DNA is TGTGCCAGCAGTGAATCGGGGACCCACTCCTACAATGAGCAGTTCTTC.

The chain joins TRBV7-9 to TRBJ2-1, with no clear D. The CDR3 length is 15 residues. In germline, CDR1 is SEHNR, CDR2 FQNEAQ (reference sequence). Trimming took 2 bases from V and 4 from J, leaving 12 bases between them. This CDR3 is CASSLPLGIYNEQFF. The CDR3 DNA sequence: TGTGCCAGCAGCTTACCGCTAGGGATATACAATGAGCAGTTCTTC.